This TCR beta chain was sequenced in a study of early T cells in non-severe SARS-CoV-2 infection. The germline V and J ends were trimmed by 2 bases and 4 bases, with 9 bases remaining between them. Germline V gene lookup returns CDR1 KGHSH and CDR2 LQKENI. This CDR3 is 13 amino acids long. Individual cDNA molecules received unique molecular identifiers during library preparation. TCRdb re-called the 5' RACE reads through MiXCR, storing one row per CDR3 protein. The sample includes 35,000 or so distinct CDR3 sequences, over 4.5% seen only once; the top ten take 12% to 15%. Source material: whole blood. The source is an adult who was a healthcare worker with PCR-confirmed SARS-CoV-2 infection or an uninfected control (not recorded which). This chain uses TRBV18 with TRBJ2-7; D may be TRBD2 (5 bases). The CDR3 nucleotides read TGTGCCAGCTCACCAAGACGAGGGTACGAGCAGTACTTC. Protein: CASSPRRGYEQYF.